Listed here are 27 T cell receptor beta chains from one sample, sequenced in a study of blood T cells in healthy people across ages. Then a second PCR, running roughly 7 to 11 cycles, was carried out with a sample-barcoded 5' primer and a J-beta primer mix. TCRdb redid the calling of the 5' RACE reads with MiXCR, one entry per CDR3 protein. The sample lists fewer than 2,000,000 distinct CDR3 sequences, roughly a third occurring once. Source material: blood. The receptors originated from a woman in her thirties in good health.

The rearrangement uses TRBV3-1 and TRBJ2-3; D perhaps matches TRBD2 (6 bases). The CDR3 is 16 amino acids. V lost 1 base, J lost 3 bases, and 14 bases lay in between. CDR1 is LGHDT, CDR2 YNNKEL, per germline (reference sequence). CDR3 bases: TGTGCCAGCAGCCAAGGGGACTTCTCTCCGACAGATACGCAGTATTTT. This gives the protein CASSQGDFSPTDTQYF.

This clonotype was seen more than once but under ten times. This chain links TRBV5-1 with TRBJ2-1, with 7 bases fitting TRBD2. The V gene's germline CDR1 is SGHRS and CDR2 YFSETQ. The length of the CDR3 is 16 residues. With 2 bases clipped from V and 4 bases from J, the junction kept 9 bases outside the gene matches. CDR3 in amino acids: CASSFGGSWEYNEQFF. DNA for the CDR3: TGCGCCAGCAGCTTCGGCGGGAGTTGGGAATACAATGAGCAGTTCTTC.

This clonotype occurred a few times. One end of the junction fails to match germline, which may point to a read error. This rearrangement joins TRBV10-2 to TRBJ1-2; 9 bases match TRBD1. CDR1 and CDR2 from the germline V gene are WSHSY and SAAADI. The CDR3 covers 16 residues. The chain's CDR3 is CASSAGTGIVPYDYTF. The CDR3 nucleotides are TGCGCCAGCAGTGCAGGGACAGGGATCGTACCCTATGACTACACCTTC.

The chain has TRBV28 and TRBJ2-7; 10 nucleotides align to TRBD2. Per germline, CDR1 MDHEN and CDR2 SYDVKM. V shed 4 bases and J 2 bases; nucleotides not matched to a gene: 8. CDR3 length: 16 residues. Written as DNA, the CDR3 is TGTGCCAGCAGTTCACAGCGGGAGGGCCAGGCCTACGAGCAGTACTTC. Its protein is CASSSQREGQAYEQYF.

Only a few counts were recorded for this clonotype. The J gene is TRBJ2-3, the V gene TRBV6-6; D gene ambiguous. CDR1 is MNHNY and CDR2 is SVGAGI in the germline V gene (reference sequence). Trimming took 7 bases from V and 2 from J, leaving 10 bases between them. The CDR3 contains 13 residues. Here the CDR3 reads CASTGYLTDTQYF. The CDR3 region has the DNA TGTGCCAGCACGGGCTACCTCACAGATACGCAGTATTTT.

V is TRBV12-3 or TRBV12-4 and J is TRBJ2-7; TRBD2 agrees at 9 bases. The end of the DNA aligns better with TRBJ2-5, so the J call may be wrong. The CDR3 is 14 residues long. CDR3 in amino acids: CACNLIAGEETQYF. As DNA, the CDR3 is TGTGCCTGCAACCTAATAGCGGGAGAAGAGACCCAGTACTTC.

Regarding this clonotype: Compared with germline, one end of the junction differs, possibly owing to a read error. The chain's CDR3 is CASSRGGGTQPQHF. The CDR3 DNA follows: TGTGCCAGCAGCCGGGGGGGGGGTACTCAGCCTCAGCATTTT. The J gene is TRBJ1-5, the V gene TRBV9; TRBD1 might be the D (5 bases). The CDR3 length is 14 residues. From germline, CDR1 is SGDLS and CDR2 YYNGEE.

V gene TRBV20-1 combines with J gene TRBJ2-7; the D gene could be TRBD1 or TRBD2 (6 bases each). The CDR3 consists of 15 residues. From germline, CDR1 is DFQATT and CDR2 SNEGSKA (reference sequence). Trimming removed 6 bases from V and 1 base from J, with 19 bases in between. CDR3 sequence: CSAGRRGRVSYEQYF. CDR3 sequence (DNA): TGCAGTGCCGGGCGCCGGGGGCGGGTATCCTACGAGCAGTACTTC.

In nucleotides, the CDR3 is TGTGCCAGCAGCGTAGGGGGACTGTACTTACGCTCCTACAATGAGCAGTTCTTC. Its protein is CASSVGGLYLRSYNEQFF. The chain recombines TRBV9 with TRBJ2-1; D perhaps matches TRBD2 (6 bases). The V and J ends lost 0 bases and 0 bases respectively, with 16 bases between them. The CDR3 sequence is 18 residues long. The V gene's germline CDR1 is SGDLS and CDR2 YYNGEE.

The chain employs TRBV20-1 and TRBJ1-2; D unresolved. The V end was cut by 3 bases, the J end by 4 bases, with 9 bases between. The CDR3 consists of 12 residues. Germline loops: CDR1 DFQATT, CDR2 SNEGSKA (reference sequence). CDR3 sequence reads: CSASPDAYGYTF. The CDR3 DNA sequence: TGCAGTGCTAGTCCTGACGCCTATGGCTACACCTTC.

There are a few counts of this clonotype. The chain uses TRBV6-1 and TRBJ2-3, with D possibly being TRBD2 (6 bases). The germline V gene encodes CDR1 MNHNS and CDR2 SASEGT. The CDR3 sequence is 15 residues long. V lost 9 bases and J 4 bases, leaving 20 bases between the germline ends. In nucleotides, the CDR3 is TGTGCCAGTCATTGGTATCGGGGGAGTGCAGATACGCAGTATTTT. Translating gives CASHWYRGSADTQYF.

This sequence joins TRBV28 and TRBJ1-1, with D perhaps matching TRBD1 (6 bases). Germline lookup yields CDR1 MDHEN and CDR2 SYDVKM. This CDR3 spans 16 amino acids. The V and J ends lost 2 bases and 6 bases respectively, with 19 bases between them. In DNA, the CDR3 is TGTGCCAGCAGTTTAACGGGGGGCTTAAGAGTGGCTGAAGCTTTCTTT. This translates into CASSLTGGLRVAEAFF.

This clonotype has ten or more counts. The chain carries TRBV7-3 and TRBJ2-2, with 8 bases matching TRBD2. Germline V lookup: CDR1 SGHTA, CDR2 FQGTGA. Trimming cost V 5 bases and J 0 bases; bases outside gene matches: 2. The CDR3 is 15 residues long. CDR3 loop: CASSPGLANTGELFF. CDR3 nucleotide sequence: TGTGCCAGCAGCCCGGGACTAGCGAACACCGGGGAGCTGTTTTTT. The full variable domain, in which reference TRBV7-3 and TRBJ2-2 provide the parts outside the CDR3, is GAGVSQTPSNKVTEKGKYVELRCDPISGHTALYWYRQSLGQGPEFLIYFQGTGAADDSGLPNDRFFAVRPEGSVSTLKIQRTERGDSAVYLCASSPGLANTGELFFGEGSRLTVL.

A few counts support this clonotype. The rearrangement uses TRBV6-2 or TRBV6-3 and TRBJ1-5; D remains ambiguous. CDR3 length: 13 residues. Trimming took 7 bases from V and 4 from J, leaving 11 bases between them. Germline loops: CDR1 MNHEY, CDR2 SVGEGT. The CDR3: CASKREWNQPQHF. The CDR3 nucleotides read TGTGCCAGCAAAAGGGAATGGAATCAGCCCCAGCATTTT.

CDR3 amino acids: CASSSPTRTASNEQFF. CDR3 sequence (DNA): TGTGCCAGCAGCTCCCCTACAAGGACAGCCTCAAATGAGCAGTTCTTC. The chain has TRBV7-6 and TRBJ2-1; D might be TRBD1 (6 bases). CDR3 length: 16 residues. V was clipped by 4 bases and J by 7 bases, with 20 bases between them. CDR1 SGHVS and CDR2 FNYEAQ come from the germline V gene.

This clonotype was picked up a small number of times. The chain recombines TRBV7-9 with TRBJ2-7; the D gene is possibly TRBD2 (5 bases). Germline V CDR1 and CDR2: SEHNR, FQNEAQ (reference sequence). With 1 base removed from V and 3 bases from J, the gap between germline ends came to 13 bases. This CDR3 comprises 15 residues. This CDR3 is CASSLEAGLIYEQYF. The CDR3 DNA reads as TGTGCCAGCAGCTTAGAGGCGGGCCTGATCTACGAGCAGTACTTC.

The CDR3 DNA is TGCAGTGCAAGCCCCGGGCCCAACAATCAGCCCCAGCATTTT. Residues: CSASPGPNNQPQHF. The rearrangement joins TRBV20-1 to TRBJ1-5; D ambiguous. Germline CDR1 DFQATT, CDR2 SNEGSKA (reference sequence). This CDR3 comprises 14 residues. Trimming shortened V by 6 bases and J by 3 bases, and 15 bases separated the two germline ends.

Worth noting for this clonotype: A much larger clone lies one base from this, so it may be a read error. The genes are TRBV20-1 and TRBJ2-5; unclear D gene. This CDR3 is 13 amino acids long. Germline V gene lookup returns CDR1 DFQATT and CDR2 SNEGSKA (reference sequence). V lost 1 base, J lost 5 bases, and 11 bases lay in between. This CDR3 reads CSARGSRLETQYF. CDR3 in DNA: TGCAGTGCTAGAGGTTCGCGGTTGGAGACCCAGTACTTC.

This clonotype was detected many times. The V call is TRBV10-3, the J call TRBJ2-7, with D unresolved. Trimming took 8 bases from V and 1 from J, leaving 6 bases between them. Germline assignment: CDR1 ENHRY and CDR2 SYGVKD. This CDR3 comprises 11 residues. CDR3 residues: CAISVSYEQYF. DNA of the CDR3: TGTGCCATCTCGGTATCCTACGAGCAGTACTTC.

This clonotype was seen a few times. The chain uses TRBV7-9 and TRBJ1-4; D remains ambiguous. The V gene's germline CDR1 is SEHNR and CDR2 FQNEAQ (reference sequence). V dropped 2 bases and J dropped 5 bases, with 6 bases sitting between them. The CDR3 runs to 13 residues. The chain's CDR3 is CASSLPGNEKLFF. DNA for the CDR3: TGTGCCAGCAGCTTACCGGGGAATGAAAAACTGTTTTTT.

This rearrangement joins TRBV7-2 to TRBJ1-2; 9 bases match TRBD1. Per germline, CDR1 SGHTA and CDR2 FQGNSA. The CDR3 sequence is 15 residues long. J was trimmed by 6 bases and V by 5 bases; bases with no gene match: 10. The CDR3 sequence is CASSRSTGGVDGYTF. CDR3 nucleotides: TGTGCCAGCAGCCGCTCTACAGGGGGCGTCGATGGCTACACCTTC.

This sequence joins TRBV5-1 and TRBJ1-2, with D possibly matching TRBD1 (6 bases). Trimming stripped 4 bases from V and 8 bases from J, with 15 bases between. Per germline, CDR1 SGHRS and CDR2 YFSETQ. The CDR3 is 13 amino acids. The CDR3 DNA reads TGCGCCAGCAGCCTAGGCAGGGGTCCGGGCTACACCTTC. This encodes CASSLGRGPGYTF.

This clonotype has ten or more counts. The V gene is TRBV5-5, the J gene TRBJ1-6; a possible D gene is TRBD1 (6 bases). The CDR3 has 13 amino acids. Per germline, CDR1 SGHKS and CDR2 YYEKEE (reference sequence). The germline V and J ends were trimmed by 2 bases and 8 bases, with 8 bases remaining between them. The CDR3 bases are TGTGCCAGCAGCTTTAACAGGGATTCACCCCTCCACTTT. The encoded protein is CASSFNRDSPLHF.

This clonotype was seen more than once but under ten times. This chain joins TRBV5-4 and TRBJ1-1; D unresolved. This CDR3 spans 14 amino acids. V lost 2 bases to trimming and J lost 7 bases, with 15 bases between them. Per germline, CDR1 SGHNT and CDR2 YYREEE (reference sequence). The CDR3 DNA is TGTGCCAGCAGCTTATCCGACCACGGAGTTGAAGCTTTCTTT. This encodes CASSLSDHGVEAFF.

The rearrangement uses TRBV6-2 or TRBV6-3 and TRBJ1-5; D remains ambiguous. This CDR3 has 12 residues. Trimming shortened V by 5 bases and J by 10 bases, and 12 bases separated the two germline ends. The germline CDR1 and CDR2 sequences are MNHEY and SVGEGT. The CDR3 spells CASSTSGNPQHF. In DNA form, the CDR3 reads TGTGCCAGCAGTACCTCCGGGAATCCCCAGCATTTT.

This rearrangement joins TRBV4-2 to TRBJ1-4, with D maybe TRBD1 (5 bases). The CDR3 length is 16 residues. Trimming removed 3 bases from V and 2 bases from J, with 13 bases in between. Germline CDR1 LGHNA, CDR2 YNFKEQ. The CDR3 protein is CASSQRKWGTNEKLFF. The DNA for the CDR3 is TGTGCCAGCAGCCAGAGGAAATGGGGGACTAATGAAAAACTGTTTTTT.

This clonotype was detected a few times. The chain is built from TRBV3-1 and TRBJ1-1; perhaps TRBD1 as D (5 bases). The germline V gene encodes CDR1 LGHDT and CDR2 YNNKEL (reference sequence). This CDR3 is 14 amino acids long. Trimming pared 4 bases from V and 1 base from J, leaving 10 bases between. CDR3 sequence reads: CASSRLGGNTEAFF. CDR3 bases: TGTGCCAGCAGCCGGCTCGGGGGGAACACTGAAGCTTTCTTT.